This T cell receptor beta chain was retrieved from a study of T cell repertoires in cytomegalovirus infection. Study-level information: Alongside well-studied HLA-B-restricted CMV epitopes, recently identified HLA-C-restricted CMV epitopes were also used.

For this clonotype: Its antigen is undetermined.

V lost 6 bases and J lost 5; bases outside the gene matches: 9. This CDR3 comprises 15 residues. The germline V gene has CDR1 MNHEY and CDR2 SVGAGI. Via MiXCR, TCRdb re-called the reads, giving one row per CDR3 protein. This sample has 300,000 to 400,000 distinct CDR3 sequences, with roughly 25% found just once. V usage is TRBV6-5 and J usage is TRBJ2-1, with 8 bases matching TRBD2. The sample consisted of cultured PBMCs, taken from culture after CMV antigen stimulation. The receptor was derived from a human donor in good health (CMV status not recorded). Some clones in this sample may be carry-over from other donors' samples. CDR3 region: CASRTLAGKDNEQFF. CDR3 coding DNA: TGTGCCAGCAGAACCCTAGCGGGCAAAGACAATGAGCAGTTCTTC.